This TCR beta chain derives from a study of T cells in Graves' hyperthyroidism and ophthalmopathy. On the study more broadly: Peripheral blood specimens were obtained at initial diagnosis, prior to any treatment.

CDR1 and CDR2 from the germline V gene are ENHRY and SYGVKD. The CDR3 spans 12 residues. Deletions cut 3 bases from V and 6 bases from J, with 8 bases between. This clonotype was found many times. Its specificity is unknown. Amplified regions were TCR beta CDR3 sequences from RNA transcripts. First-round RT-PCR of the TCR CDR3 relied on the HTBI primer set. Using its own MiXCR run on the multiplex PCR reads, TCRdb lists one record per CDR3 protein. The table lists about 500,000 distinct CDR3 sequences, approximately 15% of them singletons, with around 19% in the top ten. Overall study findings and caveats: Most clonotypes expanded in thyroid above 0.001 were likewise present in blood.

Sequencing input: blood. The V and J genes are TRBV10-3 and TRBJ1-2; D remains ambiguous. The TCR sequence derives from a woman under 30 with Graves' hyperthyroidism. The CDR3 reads CAISERGDGYTF. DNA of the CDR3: TGTGCCATCAGTGAAAGAGGAGATGGCTACACCTTC.